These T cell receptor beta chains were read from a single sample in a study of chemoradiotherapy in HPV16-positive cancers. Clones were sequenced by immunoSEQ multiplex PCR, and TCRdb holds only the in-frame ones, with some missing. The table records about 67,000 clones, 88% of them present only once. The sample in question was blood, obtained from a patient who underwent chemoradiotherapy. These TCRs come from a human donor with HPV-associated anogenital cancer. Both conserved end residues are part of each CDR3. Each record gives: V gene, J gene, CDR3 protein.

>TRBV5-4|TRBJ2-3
CASSRTSGGLSDTQYF
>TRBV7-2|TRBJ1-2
CASSPSPVISDGYTF
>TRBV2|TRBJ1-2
CASSDLRGNYGYTF
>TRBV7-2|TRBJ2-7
CASSLEGGGAYEQYF
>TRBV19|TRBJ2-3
CASSIPPGLAGGTSSDTQYF
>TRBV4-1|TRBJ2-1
CASSRVAGGPGNEQFF
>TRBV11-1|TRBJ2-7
CASSRTSGVYEQYF
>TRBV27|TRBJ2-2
CASSLSGGELFF
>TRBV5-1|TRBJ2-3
CASSLGWVRGTDTQYF
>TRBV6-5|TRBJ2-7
CASSYQGASSYEQYF
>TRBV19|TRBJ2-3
CASSIDHYRLPTSTDTQYF
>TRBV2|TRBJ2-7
CASRAGTGYFEQYF
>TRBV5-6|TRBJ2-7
CASSLAFTYGAQQYF
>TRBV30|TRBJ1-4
CAWSGKGGEKLFF
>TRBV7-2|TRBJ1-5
CASSQDYYSNQPQHF
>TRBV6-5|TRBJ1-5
CASSYEAGYQPQHF
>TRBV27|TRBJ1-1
CASSLLGPLNTEAFF
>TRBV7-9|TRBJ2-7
CASSPHKPMKGASEQYF
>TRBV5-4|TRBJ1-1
CASSFNTEAFF
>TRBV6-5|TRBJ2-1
CASSYSSSGRSHEQFF
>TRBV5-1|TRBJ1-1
CASSRGPRSGDTEAFF
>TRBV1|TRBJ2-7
CTSSRRTRPEQYF
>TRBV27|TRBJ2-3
CASSPIGAPSTDTQYF